The 32 T cell receptor beta chains below were found in one sample sequenced in a study of cytomegalovirus exposure and HLA in healthy donors. Sequenced by immunoSEQ multiplex PCR; TCRdb stores in-frame clones only, minus some. In the table there are under 200,000 clones, roughly 91% of which are singletons. Input material: PBMCs. The source of these receptors is a man aged 18-30 years in good health and CMV-seropositive.

The V gene is TRBV5-4, the J gene TRBJ1-2; maybe TRBD1 (6 bases). V was clipped by 2 bases and J by 3 bases, with 17 bases between them. The CDR3 runs to 16 residues. Per germline, CDR1 SGHNT and CDR2 YYREEE (reference sequence). The CDR3 coding sequence is TGTGCCAGCAGCTTTGGAACAACAGGGCTTGACTATGGCTACACCTTC. Protein product: CASSFGTTGLDYGYTF.

The CDR3 nucleotides are TGTGCCAGCAGTAGGGGACAGGGTGGAAACCAGCCCCAGCATTTT. Protein: CASSRGQGGNQPQHF. This chain joins TRBV6-6 and TRBJ1-5; 9 nucleotides line up with TRBD1. The trim removed 5 bases at V and 7 bases at J, leaving 9 bases unmatched. The CDR3 is made up of 15 amino acids. Germline lookup yields CDR1 MNHNY and CDR2 SVGAGI (reference sequence).

The V gene is TRBV11-3, the J gene TRBJ2-6; TRBD1 matches 7 bases. This CDR3 has 13 amino acids. Germline V gives CDR1 SGHNT, CDR2 YENEEA. V was clipped by 3 bases and J by 12 bases; unmatched bases: 5. CDR3 in DNA: TGTGCCAGCAGCTTCGGACAGGCCCTCGTCCTGACTTTC. Residues: CASSFGQALVLTF.

This rearrangement joins TRBV9 to TRBJ2-1; TRBD2 matches 9 bases. This CDR3 spans 17 amino acids. The V gene's germline CDR1 is SGDLS and CDR2 YYNGEE. V lost 0 bases, J lost 5 bases, and 9 bases stayed unmatched. The CDR3 loop is CASSVGGGLAENNEQFF. CDR3 bases: TGTGCCAGCAGCGTAGGGGGGGGACTAGCAGAAAACAATGAGCAGTTCTTC. Complete variable domain (other parts from reference TRBV9 and TRBJ2-1): DSGVTQTPKHLITATGQRVTLRCSPRSGDLSVYWYQQSLDQGLQFLIQYYNGEERAKGNILERFSAQQFPDLHSELNLSSLELGDSALYFCASSVGGGLAENNEQFFGPGTRLTVL.

The rearrangement links TRBV5-4 to TRBJ1-1; no reliable D call. From germline, CDR1 is SGHNT and CDR2 YYREEE (reference sequence). Trimming pared 4 bases from V and 3 bases from J, leaving 16 bases between. The length of the CDR3 is 15 residues. This CDR3 reads CASSLGRGWDTEAFF. The CDR3 DNA is TGTGCCAGCAGCCTAGGTCGAGGGTGGGACACTGAAGCTTTCTTT.

V gene TRBV4-2 combines with J gene TRBJ2-7; no firm D call. The CDR3 has 16 residues. Trimming cost V 4 bases and J 4 bases, with 20 bases left between them. The germline V gene encodes CDR1 LGHNA and CDR2 YNFKEQ. The CDR3 coding sequence is TGTGCCAGCAGCCCTGACCCTGGAGCGTCCTATTACGAGCAGTACTTC. Encoded protein: CASSPDPGASYYEQYF.

V gene TRBV4-2 combines with J gene TRBJ2-7, with 10 nucleotides matching TRBD1. V shed 4 bases and J 7 bases; nucleotides not matched to a gene: 7. The CDR3 extends over 14 amino acids. Germline V CDR1 and CDR2: LGHNA, YNFKEQ. CDR3 in amino acids: CASSRRDRGGEQYF. The CDR3 nucleotides read TGTGCCAGCAGCCGGAGGGACAGGGGTGGTGAGCAGTACTTC.

The chain couples TRBV5-8 to TRBJ2-1; D is possibly TRBD2 (6 bases). V was clipped by 4 bases and J by 6 bases, with 11 bases between them. Germline V CDR1 and CDR2: SGHTS, YDEGEE. The CDR3 length is 13 residues. The CDR3 reads CASSRWGVNEQFF. Here the CDR3 DNA reads TGTGCCAGCAGCCGGTGGGGGGTCAATGAGCAGTTCTTC.

This chain uses TRBV7-2 with TRBJ2-1; TRBD1 matches at 8 bases. The V and J ends lost 1 base and 10 bases, in that order; junction bases with no gene match: 6. The CDR3 consists of 14 residues. Germline lookup yields CDR1 SGHTA and CDR2 FQGNSA. The chain's CDR3 is CASSLGQGAWEQFF. The DNA of the CDR3 is TGTGCCAGCAGCTTAGGGCAGGGGGCCTGGGAGCAGTTCTTC. Full variable domain (missing parts from reference TRBV7-2 and TRBJ2-1): GAGVSQSPSNKVTEKGKDVELRCDPISGHTALYWYRQSLGQGLEFLIYFQGNSAPDKSGLPSDRFSAERTGGSVSTLTIQRTQQEDSAVYLCASSLGQGAWEQFFGPGTRLTVL.

The rearrangement uses TRBV27 and TRBJ1-4; 9 nucleotides line up with TRBD1. Germline V gene lookup returns CDR1 MNHEY and CDR2 SMNVEV (reference sequence). The V and J ends lost 4 bases and 7 bases, in that order; junction bases with no gene match: 7. The CDR3 has 15 amino acids. CDR3 DNA: TGTGCCAGCAGTTACAGGGGGCTCACGAGTGAAAAACTGTTTTTT. It translates to CASSYRGLTSEKLFF.

V usage is TRBV21-1 and J usage is TRBJ2-7; TRBD1 was called by the table and not checked on the DNA. TRBV21-1 is a pseudogene locus. The CDR3 is 8 amino acids. The DNA of the CDR3 is TGTGCCAGCATACAACAAGACTTC. It is translated as CASIQQDF.

The V gene is TRBV5-1, the J gene TRBJ2-5; D not resolved. Trimming stripped 4 bases from V and 5 bases from J, with 6 bases between. CDR3 size: 11 residues. CDR1 is SGHRS, CDR2 YFSETQ, per germline. The CDR3, as DNA: TGCGCCAGCAGCGCGGTTGAGACCCAGTACTTC. Its translation is CASSAVETQYF.

The genes are TRBV6-1 and TRBJ1-5; TRBD1 aligns across 9 bases. Germline lookup yields CDR1 MNHNS and CDR2 SASEGT. V shed 6 bases, J shed 7 bases, and the junction held 4 bases outside the gene matches. This CDR3 contains 13 residues. The DNA of the CDR3 is TGTGCCAGCAGGGACAGGGGTAGCCAGCCCCAGCATTTT. Translation: CASRDRGSQPQHF.

This chain connects TRBV5-1 to TRBJ2-6, with TRBD2 identical over 8 bases. This CDR3 contains 20 residues. J was trimmed by 2 bases and V by 5 bases; bases with no gene match: 18. CDR1 is SGHRS and CDR2 is YFSETQ in the germline V gene. CDR3 coding DNA: TGCGCCAGCAGAAAAGGACTAGTCGGGGGGGGTCTTACTGGGGCCAACGTCCTGACTTTC. This translates into CASRKGLVGGGLTGANVLTF.

The chain combines TRBV11-3 with TRBJ2-3, with 7 positions matching TRBD2. The germline V gene has CDR1 SGHNT and CDR2 YENEEA. V lost 1 base, J lost 2 bases, and 9 bases stayed unmatched. The CDR3 consists of 17 residues. The CDR3 sequence: CASSLARDYINTDTQYF. As DNA, the CDR3 is TGTGCCAGCAGCTTAGCTCGGGACTACATTAACACAGATACGCAGTATTTT.

The chain is built from TRBV5-1 and TRBJ2-7, with 14 positions matching TRBD2. Germline assignment: CDR1 SGHRS and CDR2 YFSETQ. CDR3 length: 16 amino acids. Trimming took 0 bases from V and 5 from J; bases not matched to a gene: 4. CDR3 sequence (DNA): TGCGCCAGCAGCTTGGGACTAGCGGGAGGGCCCCACGAGCAGTACTTC. Protein product: CASSLGLAGGPHEQYF.

The chain joins TRBV7-3 to TRBJ2-3; 13 bases map to TRBD2. Germline trimming cut 4 bases from V and 1 base from J; bases unmatched to any gene: 2. The CDR3 has 16 residues. Per germline, CDR1 SGHTA and CDR2 FQGTGA. The CDR3: CASSSGLAGGTDTQYF. Written as DNA, the CDR3 is TGTGCCAGCAGCTCCGGACTAGCGGGAGGCACAGATACGCAGTATTTT.

V usage is TRBV4-1 and J usage is TRBJ1-4; TRBD1 might be the D (5 bases). Per the germline V gene, CDR1 is MGHRA and CDR2 is YSYEKL. Trimming pared 5 bases from V and 4 bases from J, leaving 14 bases between. The CDR3 totals 15 residues. CDR3: CASSGAGRVNEKLFF. The CDR3 coding sequence is TGCGCCAGCAGCGGAGCGGGACGCGTTAATGAAAAACTGTTTTTT.

To note about this clone: The same CDR3 is also encoded by other DNA sequences in this sample. The V and J genes are TRBV4-2 and TRBJ2-3, with 10 bases matching TRBD2. The CDR3 contains 16 residues. Germline V gene data show CDR1 as LGHNA and CDR2 as YNFKEQ. V lost 0 bases, J lost 1 base, and 1 base stayed unmatched. CDR3 in DNA: TGTGCCAGCAGCCAAGATCTAGCGGGAGGCACAGATACGCAGTATTTT. As protein: CASSQDLAGGTDTQYF.

V is TRBV7-3 and J is TRBJ2-5; weak D call: TRBD1 (5 bases). Trimming pared 6 bases from V and 1 base from J, leaving 9 bases between. Germline lookup yields CDR1 SGHTA and CDR2 FQGTGA. CDR3 length equals 13 residues. The CDR3 spells CASSQGPQETQYF. The CDR3 DNA is TGTGCCAGCAGTCAGGGCCCCCAAGAGACCCAGTACTTC.

This clone turned up a few times. This chain's CDR3 is CASSQGFRGQGNIEQYF. DNA for the CDR3: TGCGCCAGCAGCCAAGGATTCAGGGGACAGGGTAATATCGAGCAGTACTTC. The chain has TRBV4-1 and TRBJ2-7, with 9 bases aligning to TRBD1. The CDR3 totals 17 residues. Germline V gene sequence: CDR1 MGHRA, CDR2 YSYEKL. V lost 1 base to trimming and J lost 6 bases; unmatched junction nucleotides: 13.

The CDR3 loop reads CASSQENGAGSLEQYF. CDR3 bases: TGTGCCAGCAGCCAAGAGAATGGGGCGGGGAGCTTAGAGCAGTACTTC. The chain uses TRBV4-2 and TRBJ2-7; TRBD2 might be the D (6 bases). The CDR3 extends over 16 amino acids. Germline CDR1 is LGHNA and CDR2 is YNFKEQ. The V end lost 0 bases, the J end lost 7 bases, and 19 bases lay between the germline ends.

This chain uses TRBV2 with TRBJ2-7; TRBD2 matches at 10 bases. The V gene end was trimmed by 6 bases and the J gene end by 2 bases; junction bases not matched to a gene: 7. The CDR3 totals 15 residues. CDR1 is SNHLY, CDR2 FYNNEI, per germline. This CDR3 is CASRAGTSVAYEQYF. The DNA for the CDR3 is TGTGCCAGCAGGGCAGGGACTAGCGTGGCCTACGAGCAGTACTTC.

The chain recombines TRBV27 with TRBJ1-2, with 7 bases aligning to TRBD1. The V segment lost 4 bases and the J segment 4 bases; nucleotides outside the gene matches: 6. Germline V lookup: CDR1 MNHEY, CDR2 SMNVEV (reference sequence). The CDR3 is 14 amino acids. The CDR3 spells CASSYGTGVYGYTF. The CDR3 DNA is TGTGCCAGCAGTTATGGTACAGGGGTCTATGGCTACACCTTC.

The rearrangement links TRBV27 to TRBJ2-1; D possibly corresponds to TRBD2 (6 bases). This CDR3 spans 12 amino acids. Trimming took off 2 bases at V and 7 bases at J, with 6 bases between the two ends. CDR1 and CDR2 from the germline V gene are MNHEY and SMNVEV (reference sequence). CDR3: CASSLGGNEQFF. The CDR3 DNA sequence: TGTGCCAGCAGTTTAGGGGGGAATGAGCAGTTCTTC.

This chain joins TRBV4-2 and TRBJ1-3; D is uncertain. V gave up 0 bases and J gave up 0 bases, with 12 bases separating them. Per the germline V gene, CDR1 is LGHNA and CDR2 is YNFKEQ. This CDR3 is built from 17 residues. The CDR3 spells CASSQDLAPASGNTIYF. The CDR3 nucleotides are TGTGCCAGCAGCCAAGATTTGGCACCCGCCTCTGGAAACACCATATATTTT.

V is TRBV29-1 and J is TRBJ2-1, with 11 bases aligning to TRBD2. This CDR3 region has 14 residues. Unmatched junction bases numbered 11, after V lost 7 bases and J lost 9 bases. Germline-derived CDR1 and CDR2 are SQVTM and ANQGSEA. The chain's CDR3 is CSATLTSGKGEQFF. In nucleotides, the CDR3 is TGCAGCGCGACCCTGACTAGCGGGAAGGGTGAGCAGTTCTTC.

This clone was found a few times. V and J are TRBV5-1 and TRBJ1-1; D perhaps matches TRBD1 (5 bases). Germline CDR1 is SGHRS and CDR2 is YFSETQ. Trimming took 4 bases from V and 3 from J, leaving 13 bases between them. The CDR3 loop spans 14 amino acids. For the CDR3, the DNA is TGCGCCAGCAGCCATTCCGGGGGGTACACTGAAGCTTTCTTT. Residues: CASSHSGGYTEAFF.

The rearrangement joins TRBV2 to TRBJ1-1; 8 nucleotides agree with TRBD1. Per the germline V gene, CDR1 is SNHLY and CDR2 is FYNNEI. The ends lost 7 bases at V and 2 bases at J; junction bases unmatched: 12. This CDR3 has 16 amino acids. CDR3 coding DNA: TGTGCCAGCAAAGATGTCAGGGGGCTCCCTAACACTGAAGCTTTCTTT. Residues: CASKDVRGLPNTEAFF.

The J gene is TRBJ1-5, the V gene TRBV28, with TRBD1 as a possible D gene (6 bases). V shed 6 bases and J shed 6 bases, with 9 bases lying between them. From germline, CDR1 is MDHEN and CDR2 SYDVKM. The CDR3 is made up of 12 amino acids. The CDR3 sequence is CASRTGIQPQHF. Written as DNA, the CDR3 is TGTGCCAGCAGAACAGGGATTCAGCCCCAGCATTTT.

The chain uses TRBV4-2 and TRBJ2-1, with TRBD2 matching 9 bases. Trimming removed 0 bases from V and 4 bases from J; junction bases left unmatched: 10. CDR1 LGHNA and CDR2 YNFKEQ come from the germline V gene. This CDR3 region has 18 residues. The CDR3 DNA reads as TGTGCCAGCAGCCAAGATTTCCTAGCGGGGACTTTGTACAATGAGCAGTTCTTC. Its translation: CASSQDFLAGTLYNEQFF.

The chain employs TRBV25-1 and TRBJ2-7, with TRBD1 matching over 7 bases. The CDR3 length is 14 residues. Germline V gene data show CDR1 as MGHDK and CDR2 as SYGVNS. V lost 5 bases, J lost 2 bases, and 6 bases stayed unmatched. The CDR3 loop is CASSTTGTTYEQYF. CDR3 nucleotide sequence: TGTGCCAGCAGTACGACAGGGACCACCTACGAGCAGTACTTC.